The T cell receptor (beta chain) described here comes from a study of beta chain features in type 1 diabetes. The isolated RNA, all of it, was reverse transcribed, so expressed TCRB transcripts were what got sequenced. Sequencing was performed with immunoSEQ multiplex PCR; in TCRdb, only in-frame clones are kept and a portion is missing. The sample shows under 400,000 clones, roughly 12% of them seen only once. This CDR3 is built from 16 residues. Germline V gives CDR1 SEHNR, CDR2 FQNEAQ (reference sequence). V shed 5 bases and J shed 4 bases, with 20 bases lying between them. This receptor was taken from a man between 18 and 35 years old in good health. This rearrangement joins TRBV7-9 to TRBJ1-2; D gene unclear. Material for sequencing was naive CD4+ T cells from blood. The CDR3 bases are TGTGCCAGCAGCACCTCCGCGGGGAGGCGTATCTATGGCTACACCTTC. Amino acid sequence: CASSTSAGRRIYGYTF. The full variable domain, in which reference TRBV7-9 and TRBJ1-2 provide the parts outside the CDR3, is DTGVSQNPRHKITKRGQNVTFRCDPISEHNRLYWYRQTLGQGPEFLTYFQNEAQLEKSRLLSDRFSAERPKGSFSTLEIQRTEQGDSAMYLCASSTSAGRRIYGYTFGSGTRLTVV.